The TCR beta chain under discussion was sequenced for a study of blood T cell repertoires in COVID-19. Study information: Acute and convalescent COVID-19 specimens originated in the United States, Italy and Spain. T cells, B-cell-depleted T cells, or PBMCs provided the cDNA or gDNA that served as material.

In the original workflow: How many nucleated cells were present was estimated from reference gene primer amplification. Libraries were prepared by immunoSEQ multiplex PCR; TCRdb keeps only in-frame clonotypes and omits some of them. V, J and clone size derive from that table, while D and trimming were established from the DNA sequence. The sample carries 70,000 to 90,000 clones, over 65% recorded once. The CDR3 length is 18 residues. Germline loops: CDR1 SGHTA, CDR2 FQGNSA. The V and J ends lost 1 base and 1 base, in that order; junction bases with no gene match: 7. The sample taken for sequencing was peripheral blood. This TCR was recovered from a human donor in a cohort sampled during active COVID-19. The chain uses TRBV7-2 and TRBJ2-5; 12 positions agree with TRBD2. DNA for the CDR3: TGTGCCAGCAGCTTAGTCCCCCTAGCGGGGGGGCGCCAAGAGACCCAGTACTTC. It yields the protein CASSLVPLAGGRQETQYF.